The sample holds a few counts of the clone carrying this T cell receptor (beta chain). What it binds is not known. This record comes from a study of blood T cells in healthy people across ages. Study-wide findings and caveats: Naive and antigen-experienced cells could not be conclusively compared, given unsorted PBMCs.

A J-beta primer mix and a sample-barcoded 5' primer were used in a second PCR of about 7 to 12 cycles. TCRdb passed the 5' RACE reads through MiXCR, listing each CDR3 protein once. The data show about 780,000 distinct CDR3 sequences, with roughly 24% seen just once and 3% held by the top ten. These data were likewise used in another study, on T cells of mothers and their children. That paper notes: Samples were obtained from a few healthy Caucasian mothers and their six children. Per mother, over 9.5 million TCR beta CDR3 reads were obtained; per child, approximately 3.3 million. Slightly, though not significantly, more overlap was seen in related than in unrelated mother-child pairs.

Material for sequencing was blood. The TCR comes from a boy aged 5-17 years in good health.

The CDR3 here is CAISVFPGTSGNEQFF. The CDR3 coding sequence is TGTGCCATCAGTGTATTCCCCGGGACTAGCGGAAATGAGCAGTTCTTC. The chain joins TRBV10-3 to TRBJ2-1; TRBD2 agrees at 11 bases. Trimming removed 4 bases from V and 7 bases from J; junction bases left unmatched: 9. Germline V gene data show CDR1 as ENHRY and CDR2 as SYGVKD. This CDR3 is built from 16 residues.